The 23 T cell receptor beta chains listed next were all sequenced from one sample in a study of T cell clonotyping in hematopoietic cell transplantation listed by TCRdb under 2021. Receptors were amplified or captured by the immunoSEQ multiplex PCR assay. Here the immuneACCESS table is served through TCRdb, limited to in-frame sequences with V and J called. Missing clones are a known gap in these copies; in checked studies unresolved V genes cover under half, and the rest lacks a known reason. A total of over 10,000 clones appear in this sample, about nine tenths of them only once. Jointly, the top ten make up approximately 7.8% of the sample. The sample's time point, from its label and the paper: 100 days after allo-HCT. The sequenced sample was PBMCs, obtained 100 days after allogeneic stem cell transplant. Receptor source: a female patient aged 50-65 years who had an allogeneic stem cell transplant from an unrelated donor, so the T cells may come from the graft donor. Some clones in this sample may be carry-over from other donors' samples.

V is TRBV4-3 and J is TRBJ2-1, with 10 nucleotides matching TRBD1. The CDR3 contains 15 residues. Germline V gene lookup returns CDR1 LGHNA and CDR2 YSLEER. V lost 2 bases to trimming and J lost 9 bases; unmatched junction nucleotides: 7. The CDR3: CASSQLSGTGAEQFF. CDR3 DNA sequence: TGCGCCAGCAGCCAACTTTCCGGGACAGGGGCTGAGCAGTTCTTC.

A single count supports this clone. V gene TRBV19 combines with J gene TRBJ1-1; 12 nucleotides align to TRBD1. Germline V CDR1 and CDR2: LNHDA, SQIVND (reference sequence). CDR3 size: 18 residues. With 7 bases clipped from V and 4 bases from J, the junction kept 16 bases outside the gene matches. The CDR3 here is CASTRSGPGQGAVTEAFF. The CDR3 DNA reads TGTGCCAGTACCAGATCGGGTCCGGGACAGGGGGCGGTCACTGAAGCTTTCTTT.

This clone was observed a handful of times. The chain links TRBV19 to TRBJ1-2; D gene uncertain. This CDR3 is 10 amino acids long. Germline values: CDR1 LNHDA, CDR2 SQIVND (reference sequence). V was trimmed by 10 bases and J by 4 bases, leaving 7 bases between them. CDR3 nucleotide sequence: TGTGCCACTGAGGCCTATGGCTACACCTTC. This sequence encodes CATEAYGYTF.

The chain is built from TRBV6-5 and TRBJ1-2; D ambiguous. Germline V gene sequence: CDR1 MNHEY, CDR2 SVGAGI. The CDR3 totals 13 residues. V gave up 2 bases and J gave up 3 bases, with 7 bases separating them. The CDR3 loop is CASSYDGDYGYTF. As DNA, the CDR3 is TGTGCCAGCAGTTACGACGGTGACTATGGCTACACCTTC.

The J gene is TRBJ1-6, the V gene TRBV5-5; TRBD1 is a possible D gene (5 bases). Trimming took 4 bases from V and 11 from J, leaving 19 bases between them. CDR1 is SGHKS and CDR2 is YYEKEE in the germline V gene (reference sequence). The CDR3 loop spans 15 amino acids. CDR3 residues: CASSPPTRDGPPLHF. DNA for the CDR3: TGTGCCAGCAGCCCCCCGACCAGGGATGGGCCACCCCTCCACTTT.

The rearrangement joins TRBV2 to TRBJ2-5; D gene uncertain. V lost 3 bases and J 5 bases, leaving 4 bases between the germline ends. The CDR3 has 11 residues. The germline V gene has CDR1 SNHLY and CDR2 FYNNEI. The CDR3 sequence: CASSEWETQYF. CDR3 nucleotide sequence: TGTGCCAGCAGTGAGTGGGAGACCCAGTACTTC.

The V call is TRBV19, the J call TRBJ1-1, with 9 bases fitting TRBD1. Germline CDR1 reads LNHDA; CDR2 reads SQIVND (reference sequence). This CDR3 contains 15 residues. The trim removed 9 bases at V and 2 bases at J, leaving 10 bases unmatched. CDR3 residues: CASKTGGPFNTEAFF. The CDR3 DNA sequence: TGTGCCAGCAAGACAGGGGGGCCCTTTAACACTGAAGCTTTCTTT.

In nucleotides, the CDR3 is TGCGCCAGCAGCCAAGATATTGGCTCATACGGAAACACCATATATTTT. It specifies CASSQDIGSYGNTIYF. V gene TRBV4-3 combines with J gene TRBJ1-3, with D unclear. Germline values: CDR1 LGHNA, CDR2 YSLEER. V was shortened by 0 bases and J by 4 bases, with 13 bases between the two germline ends. The CDR3 is made up of 16 amino acids.

The chain links TRBV7-9 to TRBJ1-2; possibly TRBD1 for D (6 bases). CDR1 is SEHNR and CDR2 is FQNEAQ in the germline V gene (reference sequence). The CDR3 consists of 15 residues. V lost 4 bases and J lost 0, with 12 bases in between. CDR3 protein: CASSSTGSSNYGYTF. CDR3 bases: TGTGCCAGCAGCTCGACAGGATCTTCTAACTATGGCTACACCTTC.

This clone occurred once. J is TRBJ1-2 and V is TRBV2; TRBD1 might be the D (5 bases). CDR1 and CDR2 (germline): SNHLY, FYNNEI. V lost 7 bases, J lost 2 bases, and 17 bases lay in between. CDR3 length: 15 residues. The DNA for the CDR3 is TGTGCCAGCACCCGACGTTTGACAGAGAACTATGGCTACACCTTC. Protein product: CASTRRLTENYGYTF.

J is TRBJ2-5 and V is TRBV6-1; 7 bases map to TRBD1. Trimming took 7 bases from V and 2 from J; bases not matched to a gene: 7. The CDR3 contains 14 residues. Per the germline V gene, CDR1 is MNHNS and CDR2 is SASEGT. In DNA form, the CDR3 reads TGTGCCAGCACCGGGTTACAGGGGCAAGAGACCCAGTACTTC. This encodes CASTGLQGQETQYF.

The V and J genes are TRBV6-5 and TRBJ2-7, with D possibly TRBD2 on 5 matching bases. Trimming stripped 10 bases from V and 0 bases from J, with 13 bases between. Looked up from germline, CDR1 is MNHEY and CDR2 is SVGAGI. CDR3 length: 13 residues. In nucleotides, the CDR3 is TGTGCCACCACAAGTGGGAGCTCCTACGAGCAGTACTTC. Translating it yields CATTSGSSYEQYF.

The chain links TRBV19 to TRBJ2-1, with D perhaps assigned TRBD1 or TRBD2 (5 bases each). The germline gives CDR1 LNHDA, CDR2 SQIVND (reference sequence). The CDR3 contains 17 residues. Between the trimmed V and J ends, which lost 4 bases and 2 bases, there was a span of 18 bases. The CDR3 sequence: CASSRDHATDAYNEQFF. CDR3 coding DNA: TGTGCCAGTAGTAGGGACCATGCCACGGACGCCTACAATGAGCAGTTCTTC.

The CDR3 is CASSHLIGYNQPQHF. The DNA for the CDR3 is TGCGCCAGCAGCCACCTTATAGGGTACAATCAGCCCCAGCATTTT. The V gene is TRBV4-1, the J gene TRBJ1-5, with D unresolved. This CDR3 contains 15 residues. The germline V gene encodes CDR1 MGHRA and CDR2 YSYEKL. V was clipped by 3 bases and J by 3 bases, with 12 bases between them.

This clone was found once. The DNA for the CDR3 is TGTGCCAGCAGTTTAACAGGGAGCGGCTACACCTTC. It is translated as CASSLTGSGYTF. The chain joins TRBV28 to TRBJ1-2, with D perhaps TRBD1 (6 bases). The CDR3 consists of 12 residues. The V end lost 2 bases, the J end lost 8 bases, and 9 bases lay between the germline ends. Germline V CDR1 and CDR2: MDHEN, SYDVKM.

The rearrangement joins TRBV5-4 to TRBJ2-3, with 7 positions matching TRBD2. V lost 0 bases, J lost 2 bases, and 6 bases stayed unmatched. Germline loops: CDR1 SGHNT, CDR2 YYREEE (reference sequence). CDR3 length: 16 amino acids. CDR3 coding DNA: TGTGCCAGCAGCTTGGGGCTAGCGGTCAACACAGATACGCAGTATTTT. Translated: CASSLGLAVNTDTQYF.

The J gene is TRBJ2-5, the V gene TRBV6-6; D possibly corresponds to TRBD1 (6 bases). V was clipped by 0 bases and J by 9 bases, with 14 bases between them. There are 14 residues in the CDR3. CDR1 MNHNY and CDR2 SVGAGI come from the germline V gene (reference sequence). CDR3 loop: CASSYSRLGGAQYF. In nucleotides, the CDR3 is TGTGCCAGCAGTTACTCGCGCTTAGGGGGAGCCCAGTACTTC.

This clone was found once. The chain is built from TRBV25-1 and TRBJ1-2, with TRBD1 identical over 9 bases. Germline-derived CDR1 and CDR2 are MGHDK and SYGVNS. The CDR3 covers 12 residues. Trimming at V came to 9 bases and at J to 8 bases, leaving 7 bases not matched to a gene. The CDR3: CASSDRGDGYTF. The CDR3, as DNA: TGTGCCAGTTCGGACAGGGGCGACGGCTACACCTTC.

The J gene is TRBJ2-5, the V gene TRBV7-2, with a possible D match to TRBD2 (5 bases). The CDR3 extends over 15 amino acids. Germline loops: CDR1 SGHTA, CDR2 FQGNSA. The V end lost 3 bases, the J end lost 0 bases, and 11 bases lay between the germline ends. The CDR3 DNA follows: TGTGCCAGCAGCTTTCAGTTCGGGAACCAAGAGACCCAGTACTTC. This sequence encodes CASSFQFGNQETQYF.

The chain employs TRBV5-1 and TRBJ1-1; TRBD1 might be the D (5 bases). The V end was cut by 4 bases, the J end by 4 bases, with 17 bases between. Germline V CDR1 and CDR2: SGHRS, YFSETQ. There are 15 residues in the CDR3. The CDR3 region is CASSLGPRTSTEAFF. The CDR3 DNA reads TGCGCCAGCAGCCTGGGGCCTCGAACTAGCACTGAAGCTTTCTTT.

V gene TRBV27 combines with J gene TRBJ2-7; unclear D gene. CDR3 length: 15 residues. CDR1 MNHEY and CDR2 SMNVEV come from the germline V gene (reference sequence). The V end was cut by 3 bases, the J end by 2 bases, with 14 bases between. This CDR3 is CASSLGRPSPYEQYF. In DNA form, the CDR3 reads TGTGCCAGCAGTTTGGGCCGCCCCAGCCCCTACGAGCAGTACTTC.

The CDR3 sequence: CASSWLRGRRHDHYGYTF. The CDR3 coding sequence is TGCGCCAGCAGCTGGCTCAGGGGGCGCCGACACGACCACTATGGCTACACCTTC. This sequence joins TRBV5-1 and TRBJ1-2; 8 bases agree with TRBD1. V was pared by 3 bases and J by 3 bases, with 16 bases of the junction left unmatched. CDR3 length: 18 amino acids. Germline V CDR1 and CDR2: SGHRS, YFSETQ.

V gene TRBV5-8 combines with J gene TRBJ1-5; a possible D gene is TRBD1 (6 bases). The CDR3 runs 14 residues. CDR1 and CDR2 (germline): SGHTS, YDEGEE. V was cut by 1 base and J by 4 bases, with 9 bases left in between. CDR3 bases: TGTGCCAGCAGCTTGCGGACAGAAAATCAGCCCCAGCATTTT. Translated: CASSLRTENQPQHF.